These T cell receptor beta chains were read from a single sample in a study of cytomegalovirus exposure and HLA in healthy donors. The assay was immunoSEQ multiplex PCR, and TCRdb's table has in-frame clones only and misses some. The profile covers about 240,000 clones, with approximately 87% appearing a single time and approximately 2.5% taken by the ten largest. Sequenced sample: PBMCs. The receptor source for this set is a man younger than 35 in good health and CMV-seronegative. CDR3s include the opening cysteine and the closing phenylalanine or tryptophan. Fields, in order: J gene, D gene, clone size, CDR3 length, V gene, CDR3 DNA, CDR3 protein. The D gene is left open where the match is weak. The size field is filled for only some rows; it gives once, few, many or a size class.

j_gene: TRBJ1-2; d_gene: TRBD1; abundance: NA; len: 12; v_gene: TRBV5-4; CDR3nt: TGTGCCAGCAGCGGGACAGGGGATGGCTACACCTTC; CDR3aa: CASSGTGDGYTF
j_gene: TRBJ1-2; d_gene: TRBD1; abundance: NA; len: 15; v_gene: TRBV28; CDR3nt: TGTGCCAGCAGCCTCAATCCGGGACAGGGACCGGGCTACACCTTC; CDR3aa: CASSLNPGQGPGYTF
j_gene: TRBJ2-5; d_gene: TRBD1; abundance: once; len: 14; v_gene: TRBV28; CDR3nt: TGTGCCAGCAGCCCCAGTAGAGCAGGGGGAAAAAAGTACTTC; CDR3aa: CASSPSRAGGKKYF
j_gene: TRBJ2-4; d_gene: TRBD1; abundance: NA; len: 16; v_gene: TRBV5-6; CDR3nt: TGTGCCAGCGGGACCGGACAGGGGGCTTCCAAAAACATTCAGTACTTC; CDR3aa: CASGTGQGASKNIQYF
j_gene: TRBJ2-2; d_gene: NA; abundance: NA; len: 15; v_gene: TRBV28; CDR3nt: TGTGCCGCAAAGGAGACCGGGACTCTTACCGGGGAGCTGTTTTTT; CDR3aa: CAAKETGTLTGELFF
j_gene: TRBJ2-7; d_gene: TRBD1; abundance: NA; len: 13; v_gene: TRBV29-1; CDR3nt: TGCAGCGTTGCAGGGGGTAACGCCTACGAGCAGTACTTC; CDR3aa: CSVAGGNAYEQYF
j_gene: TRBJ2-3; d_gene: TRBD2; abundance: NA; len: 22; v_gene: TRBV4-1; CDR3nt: TGCGCCAGCAGCCAAGTTGGGCTAGCGGGGGGAAGTAAGTGGGGCACACAAGATACGCAGTATTTT; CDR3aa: CASSQVGLAGGSKWGTQDTQYF
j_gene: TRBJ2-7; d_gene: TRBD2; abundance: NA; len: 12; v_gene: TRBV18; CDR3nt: TGTGCCAGCGCGAACCAGCGGGAAGAGCAGTACTTC; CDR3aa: CASANQREEQYF
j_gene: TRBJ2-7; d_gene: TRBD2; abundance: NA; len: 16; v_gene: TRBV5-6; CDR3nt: TGTGCCAGCAGCAATATAGCGGGAGGAGGAACCTACGAGCAGTACTTC; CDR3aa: CASSNIAGGGTYEQYF
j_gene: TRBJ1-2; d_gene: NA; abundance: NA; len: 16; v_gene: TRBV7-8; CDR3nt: TGTGCCAGCAGCCCGTCCAGGCTCCGAGCTAACTATGGCTACACCTTC; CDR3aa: CASSPSRLRANYGYTF
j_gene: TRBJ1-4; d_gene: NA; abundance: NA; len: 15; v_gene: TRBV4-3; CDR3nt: TGCGCCAGCAGCCAAGATGCGGGGGCTGGAGAAAAACTGTTTTTT; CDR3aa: CASSQDAGAGEKLFF
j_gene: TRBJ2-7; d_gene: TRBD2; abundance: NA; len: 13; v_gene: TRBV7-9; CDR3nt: TGTGCCAGCAGCTTACGGGGGGCCTACGAGCAGTACTTC; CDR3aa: CASSLRGAYEQYF
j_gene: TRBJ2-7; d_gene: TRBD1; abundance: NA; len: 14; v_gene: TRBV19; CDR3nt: TGTGCCAGTAGTCCCCGGGACAGGGGACCCGAGCAGTACTTC; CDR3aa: CASSPRDRGPEQYF
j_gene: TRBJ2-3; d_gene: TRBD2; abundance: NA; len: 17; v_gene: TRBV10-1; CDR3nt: TGCGCCAGCAGTGAGTTAGCGGGGGGGCCTCTTACAGATACGCAGTATTTT; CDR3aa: CASSELAGGPLTDTQYF
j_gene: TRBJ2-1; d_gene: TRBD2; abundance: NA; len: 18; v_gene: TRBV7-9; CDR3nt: TGTGCCAGCAGCGACCCGGCTCCCCTAGCGGGGGTGGGCAATGAGCAGTTCTTC; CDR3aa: CASSDPAPLAGVGNEQFF